The sequence of this TCR beta chain was determined in a study of STAT5B mutations in CD4+ large granular lymphocyte leukemia. In regard to this clone: Its specificity is not known.

Between the trimmed V and J ends, which lost 3 bases and 2 bases, there was a span of 9 bases. There are 14 residues in the CDR3. Germline V gene sequence: CDR1 MNHEY, CDR2 SMNVEV (reference sequence). Whole-study findings and limits: CD4-sorted patient repertoires seemed more clonal than healthy CD4+ repertoires. Top patient clones used TRBV06 genes more often: 8/27 versus 2/35 in controls.

TCRdb's table, derived via immunoSEQ multiplex PCR, lists solely in-frame clones and lacks some. The sample consists of approximately 32,000 clones, 70% to 90% of them appearing once. This chain links TRBV27 with TRBJ2-3, with a possible D match to TRBD1 (5 bases). The clonotype originates from a human donor in good health. Sequencing input: CD4+ T cells from blood buffy coats. The CDR3 reads CASSLTAYTDTQYF. In DNA, the CDR3 is TGTGCCAGCAGTTTGACAGCATACACAGATACGCAGTATTTT.